The 6 T cell receptor beta chains presented below share a single source sample, sequenced in a study of cytomegalovirus exposure and HLA in healthy donors. The PCR ran on 60 Vbeta and 13 Jbeta primers. TCRdb's copy holds only in-frame clones and misses some; the assay was immunoSEQ multiplex PCR. The sample lists about 200,000 clones, approximately 83% occurring once. The sample taken for sequencing was PBMCs. Receptors were obtained from a boy aged 2 to 10 in good health and CMV-seronegative.

This rearrangement joins TRBV15 to TRBJ2-5; D is unresolved. CDR3 length equals 13 residues. The V and J ends lost 2 bases and 3 bases respectively, with 7 bases between them. CDR1 and CDR2 (germline): LNHNV, YYDKDF (reference sequence). The CDR3 DNA sequence: TGTGCCACCAGCAGATATGGAGAAGAGACCCAGTACTTC. Translated: CATSRYGEETQYF.

J is TRBJ1-2 and V is TRBV29-1; 7 positions match TRBD1. The CDR3 has 12 residues. The V segment lost 7 bases and the J segment 2 bases; nucleotides outside the gene matches: 4. From germline, CDR1 is SQVTM and CDR2 ANQGSEA. The CDR3 bases are TGCAGCGGAATACAGGGGAACTATGGCTACACCTTC. Translated: CSGIQGNYGYTF.

The rearrangement uses TRBV15 and TRBJ1-2, with D tentatively TRBD1 (5 bases). CDR3 length equals 12 residues. V was trimmed by 5 bases and J by 6 bases, leaving 10 bases between them. CDR1 and CDR2 (germline): LNHNV, YYDKDF (reference sequence). The CDR3 is CATSGAGHGYTF. The CDR3 nucleotides are TGTGCCACCAGCGGCGCAGGGCATGGCTACACCTTC.

The rearrangement links TRBV4-1 to TRBJ2-2; 13 bases match TRBD2. Germline V gives CDR1 MGHRA, CDR2 YSYEKL. V shed 1 base and J 7 bases; nucleotides not matched to a gene: 6. The length of the CDR3 is 17 residues. This chain's CDR3 is CASSQATSGGAGGELFF. CDR3 DNA: TGCGCCAGCAGCCAAGCTACTAGCGGGGGGGCGGGCGGGGAGCTGTTTTTT.

With regard to this clone: Additional DNA sequences in this sample encode the identical CDR3. V is TRBV7-2 and J is TRBJ2-1, with D unresolved. The CDR3 totals 11 residues. The V gene's germline CDR1 is SGHTA and CDR2 FQGNSA. Trimming left V 5 bases short and J 4 bases short, with 3 bases between. CDR3: CASSPYNEQFF. Written as DNA, the CDR3 is TGTGCCAGCAGCCCTTACAATGAGCAGTTCTTC.

The V gene is TRBV7-8, the J gene TRBJ2-2; 7 nucleotides agree with TRBD2. CDR3 length: 16 residues. V lost 6 bases to trimming and J lost 3 bases; unmatched junction nucleotides: 10. CDR1 and CDR2 (germline): SGHVS, FQNEAQ. As DNA, the CDR3 is TGTGCCAGCAGTTTGCTGGGGGGGGAGCACACCGGGGAGCTGTTTTTT. This encodes CASSLLGGEHTGELFF.